This T cell receptor (beta chain) was documented in a study of blood T cell repertoires in COVID-19. Study as a whole: Acute and convalescent COVID-19 samples came from the United States, Italy and Spain. Sources were T cells, B-cell-depleted T cells, or PBMCs; the material itself was cDNA or gDNA.

Original processing notes: Amplification of reference gene primers was used by the study to estimate nucleated cell counts. Assay used: immunoSEQ multiplex PCR; TCRdb lists only in-frame clones, some missing. The V and J calls and clone size are taken from that table; D and trimming were inferred from the DNA. The repertoire has under 100,000 clones, 90% of them found once; the top ten carry just over 5%. This CDR3 is built from 16 residues. V gave up 2 bases and J gave up 5 bases; unmatched junction bases: 10. Germline CDR1 GTSNPN, CDR2 SVGIG (reference sequence). The rearrangement links TRBV30 to TRBJ2-3; TRBD2 aligns across 10 bases. The specimen was peripheral blood. The clonotype was recovered from a man in his fifties or sixties with acute or convalescent COVID-19. The DNA of the CDR3 is TGTGCCTGGAGTCCCGGACTAGCGGCGCAAGGAGATACGCAGTATTTT. It encodes CAWSPGLAAQGDTQYF.